This T cell receptor beta chain was identified in a study of blood T cell repertoires in COVID-19. Study details: Nucleic acid was either cDNA or gDNA, and it came from T cells, B-cell-depleted T cells, or PBMCs.

J gave up 8 bases and V 3 bases, and 8 bases lay outside the gene matches. The CDR3 sequence is 14 residues long. Germline CDR1 SGHNT, CDR2 YYREEE (reference sequence). The sample holds one count of this clone. As originally analysed: By means of reference gene primer amplification, nucleated cell counts were estimated. Generated by immunoSEQ multiplex PCR, the TCRdb table keeps only in-frame clones and is missing some. V, J and clone size are those of that table, while D and trimming were read from the DNA. The repertoire consists of over 100,000 clones, with around 86% occurring once and the leading ten covering over 9.5%. Seattle's enrolled individuals joined amid active infection and were then monitored longitudinally.

The rearrangement uses TRBV5-4 and TRBJ1-2, with 9 bases aligning to TRBD1. The sequenced sample was peripheral blood. This clonotype was sampled from a woman in her seventies with COVID-19, enrolled during active disease. The CDR3 DNA sequence: TGTGCCAGCAGCTGGGGACAGGGAGAGAGGGGCTACACCTTC. Encoded protein: CASSWGQGERGYTF.